The entry below gives a single T cell receptor (beta chain) sequence along with its context. Germline V lookup: CDR1 SGHDT, CDR2 YYEEEE. Trimming left V 0 bases short and J 4 bases short, with 11 bases between. This CDR3 region has 15 residues. These data are taken from a study of shared T cell receptors in the human thymus. Generated by immunoSEQ multiplex PCR, the TCRdb table keeps only in-frame clones and is missing some. The sample has some 660,000 clones, 80% to 90% seen once. These data were also filed under a second study, of human thymus T cells. As that study records: Thymic as well as blood repertoires seemed to favor certain V and J genes unevenly.

The sequencing input was thymocytes. This chain joins TRBV5-6 and TRBJ1-3, with D unclear. This clonotype was sampled from a boy under two years old with a congenital heart defect. The CDR3 spells CASSLAEGPGNTIYF. CDR3 sequence (DNA): TGTGCCAGCAGCTTGGCCGAGGGTCCGGGAAACACCATATATTTT.